The TCR beta chain under discussion was sequenced for a study of blood T cell repertoires in COVID-19. Study in general: Samples representing acute and convalescent COVID-19 were sourced from the United States, Italy and Spain. Nucleic acid was either cDNA or gDNA, and it came from T cells, B-cell-depleted T cells, or PBMCs.

Per the original data handling: It was from reference gene primer amplification that nucleated cell counts were estimated. The method was immunoSEQ multiplex PCR; TCRdb's version includes in-frame clones alone and lacks a portion of them. D and trimming were read from the DNA, whereas the V and J calls and clone size are those reported in that table. This sample yields 250,000 or so clones, of which more than 80% are seen a single time; around 3% belongs to the top ten. Germline CDR1 and CDR2: MNHNY and SVGAGI (reference sequence). V lost 8 bases to trimming and J lost 3 bases; unmatched junction nucleotides: 5. The CDR3 sequence is 14 residues long.

The sequenced sample consisted of peripheral blood. The clonotype originates from a woman aged 25 to 39 with active or convalescent COVID-19. This chain joins TRBV6-6 and TRBJ2-7, with TRBD1 matching over 12 bases. Written as DNA, the CDR3 is TGTGCCAGCGTCGGGACAGGGGGCAGCTACGAGCAGTACTTC. Translation gives CASVGTGGSYEQYF.